One and the same sample provided the 20 T cell receptor beta chains below, sequenced in a study of T-cell memory formation after mild COVID-19. One entry per CDR3 protein, called by TCRdb with MiXCR from the 5' RACE reads. The table has about 390,000 distinct CDR3 sequences, roughly 20% seen once; the top ten hold approximately 13%. The sample consisted of PBMCs or a T cell subset sorted from them (not recorded which). The source of these receptors is an adult woman who had mild COVID-19 (a few samples of this study predate the infection). Cell type and time point are not known.

This clonotype was observed a few times. V usage is TRBV3-1 and J usage is TRBJ2-5; 8 positions agree with TRBD1. The V gene end was trimmed by 4 bases and the J gene end by 0 bases; junction bases not matched to a gene: 13. This CDR3 comprises 18 residues. The V gene's germline CDR1 is LGHDT and CDR2 YNNKEL (reference sequence). This chain's CDR3 is CASSPTSEPGQDQETQYF. CDR3 coding DNA: TGTGCCAGCAGCCCCACCTCCGAACCGGGACAGGACCAAGAGACCCAGTACTTC.

This clonotype has just a few counts. The V call is TRBV24-1, the J call TRBJ1-5; TRBD1 aligns across 11 bases. The V gene end was trimmed by 4 bases and the J gene end by 6 bases; junction bases not matched to a gene: 4. Germline assignment: CDR1 KGHDR and CDR2 SFDVKD. The length of the CDR3 is 15 residues. The CDR3 bases are TGTGCCACCAGTGACCGGACAGGGGGCTTTCAGCCCCAGCATTTT. Translating it yields CATSDRTGGFQPQHF.

The chain joins TRBV24-1 to TRBJ2-7; D possibly corresponds to TRBD2 (5 bases). The CDR3 sequence is 18 residues long. Germline V gene sequence: CDR1 KGHDR, CDR2 SFDVKD. V was clipped by 1 base and J by 0 bases, with 18 bases between them. CDR3 DNA: TGTGCCACCAGTGATTTTGGGGAGAAGGACCCGAACTCCTACGAGCAGTACTTC. Translating gives CATSDFGEKDPNSYEQYF.

The chain couples TRBV12-3 or TRBV12-4 to TRBJ1-4; D is undetermined. The ends were cut back, 7 bases at V and 8 bases at J, with 17 bases in the middle. This CDR3 has 14 residues. CDR3 in amino acids: CASTRSAFGEKLFF. CDR3 bases: TGTGCCAGCACCCGGTCGGCATTTGGCGAAAAACTGTTTTTT.

V is TRBV20-1 and J is TRBJ1-2, with D tentatively TRBD1 (5 bases). V was clipped by 4 bases and J by 5 bases, with 8 bases between them. CDR3 length equals 11 residues. Per the germline V gene, CDR1 is DFQATT and CDR2 is SNEGSKA (reference sequence). CDR3 region: CSATGQYGYTF. The CDR3 DNA sequence: TGCAGTGCTACCGGACAATATGGCTACACCTTC.

This clonotype has more than one count but fewer than ten. V and J are TRBV12-3 or TRBV12-4 and TRBJ1-2; D may be TRBD1 (5 bases). The CDR3 is 15 amino acids. The germline V and J ends were trimmed by 3 bases and 8 bases, with 19 bases remaining between them. The CDR3, as DNA: TGTGCCAGCAGTTTGGCTAAACAGGCGGCGCGGGGCTACACCTTC. Protein product: CASSLAKQAARGYTF.

This clonotype was picked up a small number of times. V and J are TRBV19 and TRBJ1-1; D ambiguous. Germline V CDR1 and CDR2: LNHDA, SQIVND (reference sequence). Trimming took 3 bases from V and 4 from J, leaving 9 bases between them. The length of the CDR3 is 13 residues. The CDR3 coding sequence is TGTGCCAGTAGTATTGACTACCCCACTGAAGCTTTCTTT. Translation gives CASSIDYPTEAFF.

This clonotype was recorded at least ten times. This chain uses TRBV7-9 with TRBJ2-7, with no clear D. CDR1 is SEHNR, CDR2 FQNEAQ, per germline (reference sequence). This CDR3 has 13 amino acids. Trimming removed 3 bases at V and 0 bases at J, with 6 bases between. This CDR3 is CASSLASSYEQYF. CDR3 coding DNA: TGTGCCAGCAGCTTGGCCAGCTCCTACGAGCAGTACTTC.

The genes are TRBV7-9 and TRBJ1-1, with D uncertain. Trimming removed 1 base at V and 4 bases at J, with 13 bases between. Germline lookup yields CDR1 SEHNR and CDR2 FQNEAQ (reference sequence). This CDR3 is built from 15 residues. In nucleotides, the CDR3 is TGTGCCAGCAGCTTAGGACGGGGTATGGGCACTGAAGCTTTCTTT. Translating it yields CASSLGRGMGTEAFF.

This clonotype showed up just a few times. This chain uses TRBV11-2 with TRBJ2-1; D call uncertain. This CDR3 region has 14 residues. The V end lost 2 bases, the J end lost 10 bases, and 15 bases lay between the germline ends. Looked up from germline, CDR1 is SGHAT and CDR2 is FQNNGV. In nucleotides, the CDR3 is TGTGCCAGCAGCTTAATAAGGCAGCCCGCGGAGCAGTTCTTC. Translating it yields CASSLIRQPAEQFF.

The rearrangement joins TRBV20-1 to TRBJ1-2; D uncertain. The germline V gene has CDR1 DFQATT and CDR2 SNEGSKA (reference sequence). The CDR3 extends over 14 amino acids. V was trimmed by 1 base and J by 0 bases, leaving 9 bases between them. CDR3 sequence: CSARAPQANYGYTF. CDR3 sequence (DNA): TGCAGTGCTAGAGCCCCTCAGGCTAACTATGGCTACACCTTC.

The genes are TRBV6-2 or TRBV6-3 and TRBJ2-5, with a tentative D call TRBD1 (6 bases). Deletions cut 0 bases from V and 3 bases from J, with 14 bases between. Looked up from germline, CDR1 is MNHEY and CDR2 is SVGEGT. The CDR3 consists of 16 residues. The CDR3 is CASSYSMSGDEETQYF. CDR3 nucleotides: TGTGCCAGCAGTTACTCGATGTCAGGGGACGAAGAGACCCAGTACTTC.

The table lists this clonotype with a few counts. The V call is TRBV7-6, the J call TRBJ1-6; 8 bases agree with TRBD1. CDR3 length equals 15 residues. Germline trimming cut 5 bases from V and 9 bases from J; bases unmatched to any gene: 9. Germline V gene sequence: CDR1 SGHVS, CDR2 FNYEAQ. CDR3 coding DNA: TGTGCCAGCAGCCCCCGGACAGGGAATCTTTCACCCCTCCACTTT. Encoded protein: CASSPRTGNLSPLHF.

J is TRBJ2-7 and V is TRBV6-5, with D uncertain. CDR1 and CDR2 (germline): MNHEY, SVGAGI. V gave up 6 bases and J gave up 0 bases, with 9 bases separating them. This CDR3 spans 13 amino acids. The CDR3 DNA follows: TGTGCCAGCAGCCGGAAGAGCTCCTACGAGCAGTACTTC. Residues: CASSRKSSYEQYF.

The table lists this clonotype with a few counts. This chain joins TRBV7-8 and TRBJ2-7; 7 positions match TRBD1. Germline assignment: CDR1 SGHVS and CDR2 FQNEAQ. V trimming: 5 bases; J trimming: 0 bases; junction bases outside the gene matches: 7. The length of the CDR3 is 15 residues. The CDR3 nucleotides are TGTGCCAGCAGCACGACCAGACAGGGCTCCTACGAGCAGTACTTC. Its protein product is CASSTTRQGSYEQYF. Full variable domain (missing parts from reference TRBV7-8 and TRBJ2-7): GAGVSQSPRYKVAKRGQDVALRCDPISGHVSLFWYQQALGQGPEFLTYFQNEAQLDKSGLPSDRFFAERPEGSVSTLKIQRTQQEDSAVYLCASSTTRQGSYEQYFGPGTRLTVT.

J is TRBJ1-5 and V is TRBV18, with D hard to call. This CDR3 is built from 13 residues. Germline V gives CDR1 KGHSH, CDR2 LQKENI. With 2 bases removed from V and 5 bases from J, the gap between germline ends came to 7 bases. This chain's CDR3 is CASSPERDQPQHF. CDR3 bases: TGTGCCAGCTCACCAGAAAGGGATCAGCCCCAGCATTTT.

The chain is built from TRBV14 and TRBJ1-2, with TRBD1 identical over 9 bases. Germline CDR1 reads SGHDN; CDR2 reads FVKESK. J lost 8 bases, V lost 2 bases, and 3 bases had no gene match. The CDR3 extends over 13 amino acids. CDR3 nucleotides: TGTGCCAGCAGCCAACGACAGGGGGACGGCTACACCTTC. Amino acids: CASSQRQGDGYTF.

The V call is TRBV15, the J call TRBJ2-3; D is perhaps TRBD1 or TRBD2 (5 bases each). There are 14 residues in the CDR3. Germline V CDR1 and CDR2: LNHNV, YYDKDF (reference sequence). With 1 base removed from V and 6 bases from J, the gap between germline ends came to 11 bases. CDR3 in DNA: TGTGCCACCAGCAGAGGAGGGGACGAGGATACGCAGTATTTT. Residues: CATSRGGDEDTQYF.

This clonotype has a handful of counts. The V and J genes are TRBV7-6 and TRBJ2-7, with D perhaps matching TRBD1 or TRBD2 (5 bases each). This CDR3 is built from 16 residues. V was trimmed by 5 bases and J by 2 bases, leaving 19 bases between them. Germline CDR1 reads SGHVS; CDR2 reads FNYEAQ. The CDR3 is CASSHTPQGRTYEQYF. In nucleotides, the CDR3 is TGTGCCAGCAGCCATACCCCCCAGGGACGAACCTACGAGCAGTACTTC.

A note on this clonotype: An end of the junction differs from the germline gene, which may be a read error. The chain is built from TRBV4-2 and TRBJ2-2, with D possibly being TRBD2 (5 bases). Germline CDR1 LGHNA, CDR2 YNFKEQ. The CDR3 runs 13 residues. CDR3 residues: CASSQEDAGELIF. The CDR3 DNA reads TGTGCCAGCAGCCAAGAAGACGCCGGGGAGCTGATTTTT.